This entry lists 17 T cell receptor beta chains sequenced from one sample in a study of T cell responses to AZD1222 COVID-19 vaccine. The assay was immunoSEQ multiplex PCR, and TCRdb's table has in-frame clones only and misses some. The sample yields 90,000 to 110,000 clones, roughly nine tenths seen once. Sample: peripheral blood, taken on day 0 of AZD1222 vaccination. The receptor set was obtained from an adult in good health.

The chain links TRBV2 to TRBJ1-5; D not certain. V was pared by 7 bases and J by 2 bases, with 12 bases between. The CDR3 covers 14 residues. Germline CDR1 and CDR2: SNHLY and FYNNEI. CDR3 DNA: TGTGCCAGCACAAGAGGAGACGGCAATCAGCCCCAGCATTTT. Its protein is CASTRGDGNQPQHF.

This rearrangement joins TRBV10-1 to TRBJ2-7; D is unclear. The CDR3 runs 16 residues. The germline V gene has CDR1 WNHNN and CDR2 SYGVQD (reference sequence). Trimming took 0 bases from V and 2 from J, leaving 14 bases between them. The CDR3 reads CASSESIAAGPYEQYF. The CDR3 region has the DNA TGCGCCAGCAGTGAGTCAATTGCTGCCGGGCCCTACGAGCAGTACTTC.

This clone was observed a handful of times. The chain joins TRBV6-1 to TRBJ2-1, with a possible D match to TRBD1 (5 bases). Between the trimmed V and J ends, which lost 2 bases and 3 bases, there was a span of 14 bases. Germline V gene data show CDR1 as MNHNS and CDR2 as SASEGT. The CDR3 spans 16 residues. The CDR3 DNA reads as TGTGCCAGCAGTGAACTCGGTGGGGCGAACTACAATGAGCAGTTCTTC. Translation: CASSELGGANYNEQFF.

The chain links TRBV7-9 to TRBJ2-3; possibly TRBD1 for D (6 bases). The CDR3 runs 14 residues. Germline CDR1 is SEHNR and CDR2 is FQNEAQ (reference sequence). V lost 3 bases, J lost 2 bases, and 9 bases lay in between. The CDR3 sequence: CASSLAGDTDTQYF. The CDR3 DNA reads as TGTGCCAGCAGCTTGGCAGGGGACACAGATACGCAGTATTTT.

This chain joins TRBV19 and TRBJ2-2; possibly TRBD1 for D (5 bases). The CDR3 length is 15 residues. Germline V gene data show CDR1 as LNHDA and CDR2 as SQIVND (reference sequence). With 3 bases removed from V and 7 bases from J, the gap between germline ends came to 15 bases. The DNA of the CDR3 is TGTGCCAGTAGTATTAGGGGAAGAGTGGACGGGGAGCTGTTTTTT. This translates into CASSIRGRVDGELFF.

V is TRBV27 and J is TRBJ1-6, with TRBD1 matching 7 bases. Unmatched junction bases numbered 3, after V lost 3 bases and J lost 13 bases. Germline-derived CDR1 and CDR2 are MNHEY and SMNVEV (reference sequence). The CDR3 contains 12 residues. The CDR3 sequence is CASSFADRPLHF. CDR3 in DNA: TGTGCCAGCAGTTTCGCGGACAGGCCCCTCCACTTT.

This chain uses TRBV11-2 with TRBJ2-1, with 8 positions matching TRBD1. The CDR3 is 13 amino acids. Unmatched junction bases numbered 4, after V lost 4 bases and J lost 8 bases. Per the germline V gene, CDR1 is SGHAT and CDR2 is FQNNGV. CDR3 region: CASSYDRGDEQFF. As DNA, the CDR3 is TGTGCCAGCAGCTACGACAGGGGCGATGAGCAGTTCTTC.

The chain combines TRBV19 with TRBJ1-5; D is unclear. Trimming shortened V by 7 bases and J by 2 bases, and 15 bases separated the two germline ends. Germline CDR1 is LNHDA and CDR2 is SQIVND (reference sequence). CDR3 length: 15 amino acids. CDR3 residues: CASTSGNSRNQPQHF. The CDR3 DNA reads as TGTGCCAGTACCTCGGGGAACAGCCGCAATCAGCCCCAGCATTTT.

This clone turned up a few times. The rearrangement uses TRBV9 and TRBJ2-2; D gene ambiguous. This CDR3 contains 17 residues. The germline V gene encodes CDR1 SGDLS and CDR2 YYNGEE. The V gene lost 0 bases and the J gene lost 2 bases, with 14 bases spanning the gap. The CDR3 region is CASSVEQHRTNTGELFF. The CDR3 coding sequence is TGTGCCAGCAGCGTAGAACAGCATCGGACCAACACCGGGGAGCTGTTTTTT.

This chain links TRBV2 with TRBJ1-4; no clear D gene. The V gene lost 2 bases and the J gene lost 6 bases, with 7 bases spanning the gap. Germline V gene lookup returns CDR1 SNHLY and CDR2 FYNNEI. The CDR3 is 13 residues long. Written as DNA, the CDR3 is TGTGCCAGCAGTGAATTGGACGATGAAAAACTGTTTTTT. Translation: CASSELDDEKLFF.

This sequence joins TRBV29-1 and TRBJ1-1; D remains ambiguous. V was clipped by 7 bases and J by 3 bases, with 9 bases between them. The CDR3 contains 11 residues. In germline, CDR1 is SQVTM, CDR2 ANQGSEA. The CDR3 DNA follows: TGCAGCGGAGGGAGTGACACTGAAGCTTTCTTT. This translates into CSGGSDTEAFF.

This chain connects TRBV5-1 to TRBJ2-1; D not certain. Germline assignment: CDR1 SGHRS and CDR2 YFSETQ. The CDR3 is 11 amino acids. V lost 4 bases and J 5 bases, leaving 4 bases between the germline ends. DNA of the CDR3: TGCGCCAGCAGCCTCAACAATGAGCAGTTCTTC. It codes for CASSLNNEQFF.

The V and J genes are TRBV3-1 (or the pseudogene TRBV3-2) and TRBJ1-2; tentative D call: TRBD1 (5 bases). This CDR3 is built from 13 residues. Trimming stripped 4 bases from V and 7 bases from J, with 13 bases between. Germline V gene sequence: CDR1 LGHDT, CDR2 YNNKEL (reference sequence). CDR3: CASSLLRVGGYTF. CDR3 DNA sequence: TGTGCCAGCAGCCTCCTCAGGGTAGGTGGCTACACCTTC.

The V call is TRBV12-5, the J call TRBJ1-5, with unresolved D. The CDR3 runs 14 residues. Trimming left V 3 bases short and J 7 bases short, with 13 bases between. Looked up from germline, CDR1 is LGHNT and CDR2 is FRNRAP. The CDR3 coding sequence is TGTGCTAGTGGTTTCGGTTCGGCGGGCCAGCCCCAGCATTTT. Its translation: CASGFGSAGQPQHF.

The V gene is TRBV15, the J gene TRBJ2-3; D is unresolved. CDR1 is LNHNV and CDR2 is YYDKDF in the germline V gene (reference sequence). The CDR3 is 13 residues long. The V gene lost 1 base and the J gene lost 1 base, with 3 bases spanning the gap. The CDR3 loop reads CATSRAGTDTQYF. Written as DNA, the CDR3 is TGTGCCACCAGCAGAGCGGGCACAGATACGCAGTATTTT.

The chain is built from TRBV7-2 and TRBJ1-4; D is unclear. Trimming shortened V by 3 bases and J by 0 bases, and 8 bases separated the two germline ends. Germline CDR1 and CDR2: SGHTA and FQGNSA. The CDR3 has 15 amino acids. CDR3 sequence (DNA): TGTGCCAGCAGCTTTGGAGCGACAACTAATGAAAAACTGTTTTTT. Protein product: CASSFGATTNEKLFF.

The CDR3 region is CASSSGTSGRGGDTQYF. The CDR3 DNA sequence: TGTGCCAGCAGTTCCGGGACTAGCGGGAGAGGGGGAGATACGCAGTATTTT. The chain combines TRBV2 with TRBJ2-3; 14 bases map to TRBD2. Per germline, CDR1 SNHLY and CDR2 FYNNEI. Trimming removed 5 bases from V and 5 bases from J; junction bases left unmatched: 9. CDR3 length equals 17 residues.